This TCR beta chain stems from a study of blood T cell repertoires in COVID-19. Measured with immunoSEQ multiplex PCR; TCRdb has only the in-frame clones, and not every one. The sample records about 120,000 clones, 88% being singletons. CDR1 is MNHEY, CDR2 SMNVEV, per germline (reference sequence). V gave up 5 bases and J gave up 7 bases; unmatched junction bases: 8. The CDR3 contains 15 residues. The material sequenced was peripheral blood. The gene calls are TRBV27 and TRBJ2-1; 10 bases agree with TRBD1. The TCR originated in a woman in her 50s with acute or convalescent COVID-19. The CDR3 protein is CASSERQGARNEQFF. CDR3 nucleotide sequence: TGTGCCAGCAGTGAAAGACAGGGGGCGAGGAATGAGCAGTTCTTC.